This T cell receptor (beta chain) was recovered during a study of T cell responses to AZD1222 COVID-19 vaccine. The study, taken as a whole, reports: Repertoires in all cases were sampled only once the peak T cell response had passed. In the spike-specific TCR repertoire, nearly half reportedly target unmutated variant regions. Spike-specific TCRs gained breadth and depth after people received two AZD1222 doses.

Points on this clone: What it recognizes is unknown.

TCRdb's table, derived via immunoSEQ multiplex PCR, lists solely in-frame clones and lacks some. Among roughly 77,000 clones listed, roughly nine tenths were seen once. Germline V gives CDR1 MNHEY, CDR2 SMNVEV (reference sequence). V lost 4 bases, J lost 7 bases, and 10 bases lay in between. The CDR3 is 12 amino acids. The sequence came from an adult who received the AZD1222 COVID-19 vaccine. The source material was peripheral blood, sampled 28 days after the second AZD1222 dose. The rearrangement uses TRBV27 and TRBJ1-1; D is undetermined. The CDR3 sequence is CASSSGVDEAFF. In DNA form, the CDR3 reads TGTGCCAGCAGTTCCGGGGTGGATGAAGCTTTCTTT.